This TCR beta chain appears in the sequencing data of a study of blood T cell repertoires in COVID-19. Study summary: The study drew acute and convalescent COVID-19 samples from the United States, Italy and Spain. PBMCs, B-cell-depleted T cells, or T cells provided the cDNA or gDNA that made up the material.

Original processing methods: By means of reference gene primer amplification, nucleated cell counts were estimated. The table came from immunoSEQ multiplex PCR; TCRdb's copy has only in-frame clones and leaves some out. V, J and clone size derive from that table, while D and trimming were established from the DNA sequence. The sample lists about 64,000 clones, 88% occurring once. Patients from Seattle were sampled longitudinally, starting during active infection. From germline, CDR1 is GTSNPN and CDR2 SVGIG (reference sequence). Trimming pared 0 bases from V and 7 bases from J, leaving 9 bases between. The CDR3 length is 12 residues.

The clonotype originates from a woman in her fifties or sixties with COVID-19, enrolled during active disease. Sequenced: peripheral blood. V and J are TRBV30 and TRBJ1-2; weak D call: TRBD1 (6 bases). CDR3 amino acids: CAWSVTRGGYTF. The DNA for the CDR3 is TGTGCCTGGAGTGTGACCAGGGGTGGCTACACCTTC.